This T cell receptor (beta chain) was documented in a study of blood T cell repertoires in COVID-19. Authors' methods: Amplifying reference gene primers gave estimates of nucleated cell counts. Sequencing used immunoSEQ multiplex PCR; TCRdb keeps in-frame clones, though not all of them. V, J and clone size are taken as reported in that table, and D and trimming were inferred from the DNA itself. The top ten clones hold roughly 4% of a sample with about 120,000 clones, around 90% of them seen once. The CDR3 runs to 15 residues. Per the germline V gene, CDR1 is SGHAT and CDR2 is FQNNGV. V lost 0 bases and J 7 bases, leaving 15 bases between the germline ends.

V gene TRBV11-2 combines with J gene TRBJ1-2; possibly TRBD1 for D (6 bases). The sequence derives from an older woman with COVID-19, enrolled during active disease. The sequenced material came from peripheral blood. The CDR3 DNA reads TGTGCCAGCAGCTTAGAGGCAGGGGTTTATCCTGGCTACACCTTC. Translation gives CASSLEAGVYPGYTF.